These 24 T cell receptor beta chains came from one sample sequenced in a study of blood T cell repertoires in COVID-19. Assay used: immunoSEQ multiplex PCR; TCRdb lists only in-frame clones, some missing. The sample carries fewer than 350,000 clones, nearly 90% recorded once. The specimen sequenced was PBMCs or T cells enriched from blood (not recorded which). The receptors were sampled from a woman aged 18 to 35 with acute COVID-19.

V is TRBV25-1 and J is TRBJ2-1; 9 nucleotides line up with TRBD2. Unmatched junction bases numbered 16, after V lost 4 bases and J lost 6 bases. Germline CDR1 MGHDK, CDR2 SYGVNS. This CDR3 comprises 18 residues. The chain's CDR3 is CASSGTSVLHLWGNEQFF. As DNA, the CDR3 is TGTGCCAGCAGTGGGACTAGCGTCCTACACCTTTGGGGCAATGAGCAGTTCTTC. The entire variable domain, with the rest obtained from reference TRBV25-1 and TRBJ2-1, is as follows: EADIYQTPRYLVIGTGKKITLECSQTMGHDKMYWYQQDPGMELHLIHYSYGVNSTEKGDLSSESTVSRIRTEHFPLTLESARPSHTSQYLCASSGTSVLHLWGNEQFFGPGTRLTVL.

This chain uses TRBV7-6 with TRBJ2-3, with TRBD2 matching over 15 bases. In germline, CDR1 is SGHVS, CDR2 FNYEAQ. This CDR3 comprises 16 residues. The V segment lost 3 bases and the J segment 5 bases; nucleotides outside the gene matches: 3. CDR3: CASSFGLAGGEDTQYF. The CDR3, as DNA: TGTGCCAGCAGCTTCGGACTAGCGGGAGGGGAAGATACGCAGTATTTT.

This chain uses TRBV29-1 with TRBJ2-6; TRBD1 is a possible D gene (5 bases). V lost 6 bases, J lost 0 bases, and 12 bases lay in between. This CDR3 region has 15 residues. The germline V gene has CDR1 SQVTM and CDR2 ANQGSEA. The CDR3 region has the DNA TGCAGCGTGACGACAGACCTCTCTGGGGCCAACGTCCTGACTTTC. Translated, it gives CSVTTDLSGANVLTF.

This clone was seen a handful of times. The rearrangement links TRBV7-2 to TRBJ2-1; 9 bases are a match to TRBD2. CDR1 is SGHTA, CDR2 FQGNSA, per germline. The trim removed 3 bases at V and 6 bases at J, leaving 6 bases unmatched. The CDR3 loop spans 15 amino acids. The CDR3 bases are TGTGCCAGCAGCTTCTTAGCGGGAGTTCTCAATGAGCAGTTCTTC. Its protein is CASSFLAGVLNEQFF.

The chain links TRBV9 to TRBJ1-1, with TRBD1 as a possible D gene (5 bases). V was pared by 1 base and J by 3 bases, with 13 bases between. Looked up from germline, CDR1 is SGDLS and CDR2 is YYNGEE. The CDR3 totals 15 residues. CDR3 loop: CASSVSPGRDTEAFF. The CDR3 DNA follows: TGTGCCAGCAGCGTAAGTCCAGGGCGAGACACTGAAGCTTTCTTT.

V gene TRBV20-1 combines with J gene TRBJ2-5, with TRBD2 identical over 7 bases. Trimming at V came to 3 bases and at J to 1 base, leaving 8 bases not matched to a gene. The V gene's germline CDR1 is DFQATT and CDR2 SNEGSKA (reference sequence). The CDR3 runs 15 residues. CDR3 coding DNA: TGCAGTGCTAGTATACCTAGCGGCTTCCAAGAGACCCAGTACTTC. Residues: CSASIPSGFQETQYF.

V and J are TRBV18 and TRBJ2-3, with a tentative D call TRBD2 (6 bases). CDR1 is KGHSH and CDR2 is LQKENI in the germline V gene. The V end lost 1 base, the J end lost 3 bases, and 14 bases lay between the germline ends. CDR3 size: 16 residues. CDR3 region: CASSPRRETRTDTQYF. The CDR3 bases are TGTGCCAGCTCACCACGACGGGAGACACGGACAGATACGCAGTATTTT. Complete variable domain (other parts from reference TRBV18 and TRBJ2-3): NAGVMQNPRHLVRRRGQEARLRCSPMKGHSHVYWYRQLPEEGLKFMVYLQKENIIDESGMPKERFSAEFPKEGPSILRIQQVVRGDSAAYFCASSPRRETRTDTQYFGPGTRLTVL.

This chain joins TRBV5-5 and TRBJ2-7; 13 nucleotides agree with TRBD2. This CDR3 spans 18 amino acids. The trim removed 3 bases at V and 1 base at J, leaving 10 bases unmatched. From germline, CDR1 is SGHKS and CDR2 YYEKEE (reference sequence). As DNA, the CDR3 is TGTGCCAGCAGCTCCCAACAACGGACTAGCGGGAGTTCCTACGAGCAGTACTTC. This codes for CASSSQQRTSGSSYEQYF.

The CDR3 DNA follows: TGTGCCAGCAGCCAGCATAGGGGACAGGACATCCAAGAGACCCAGTACTTC. Translating it yields CASSQHRGQDIQETQYF. The rearrangement links TRBV14 to TRBJ2-5; 8 bases agree with TRBD1. There are 17 residues in the CDR3. J lost 1 base, V lost 3 bases, and 10 bases had no gene match. Per germline, CDR1 SGHDN and CDR2 FVKESK.

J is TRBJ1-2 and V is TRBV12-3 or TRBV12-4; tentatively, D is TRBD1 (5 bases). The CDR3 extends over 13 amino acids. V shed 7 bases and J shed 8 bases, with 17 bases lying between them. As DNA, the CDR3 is TGTGCCAGCACCTTGGGGGGGGAACACGGCTACACCTTC. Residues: CASTLGGEHGYTF.

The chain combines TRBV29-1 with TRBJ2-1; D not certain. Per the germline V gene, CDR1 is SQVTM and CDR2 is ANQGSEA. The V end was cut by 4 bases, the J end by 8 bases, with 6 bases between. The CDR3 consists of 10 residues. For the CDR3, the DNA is TGCAGCGTTGTTGTCTATGAGCAGTTCTTC. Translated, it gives CSVVVYEQFF.

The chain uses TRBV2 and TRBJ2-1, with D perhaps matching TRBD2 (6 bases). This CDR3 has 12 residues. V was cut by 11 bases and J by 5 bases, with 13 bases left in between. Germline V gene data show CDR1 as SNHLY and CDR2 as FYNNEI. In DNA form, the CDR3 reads TGTGCCTCCGGAGGGACCAACAATGAGCAGTTCTTC. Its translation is CASGGTNNEQFF.

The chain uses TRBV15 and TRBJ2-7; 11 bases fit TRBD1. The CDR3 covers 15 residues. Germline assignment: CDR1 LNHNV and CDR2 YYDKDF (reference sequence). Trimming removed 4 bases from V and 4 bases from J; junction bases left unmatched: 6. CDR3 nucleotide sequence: TGTGCCACCAGCACACCCGGGACAGGGGGATACGAGCAGTACTTC. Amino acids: CATSTPGTGGYEQYF. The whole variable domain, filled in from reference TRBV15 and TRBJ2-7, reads DAMVIQNPRYQVTQFGKPVTLSCSQTLNHNVMYWYQQKSSQAPKLLFHYYDKDFNNEADTPDNFQSRRPNTSFCFLDIRSPGLGDTAMYLCATSTPGTGGYEQYFGPGTRLTVT.

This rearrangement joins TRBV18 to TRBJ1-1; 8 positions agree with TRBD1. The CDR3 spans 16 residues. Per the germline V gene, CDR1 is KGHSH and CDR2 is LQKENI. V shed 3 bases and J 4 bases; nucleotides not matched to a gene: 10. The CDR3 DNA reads TGTGCCAGCTCACCGGGGGAAGGGACAGGCCTCACTGAAGCTTTCTTT. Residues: CASSPGEGTGLTEAFF.

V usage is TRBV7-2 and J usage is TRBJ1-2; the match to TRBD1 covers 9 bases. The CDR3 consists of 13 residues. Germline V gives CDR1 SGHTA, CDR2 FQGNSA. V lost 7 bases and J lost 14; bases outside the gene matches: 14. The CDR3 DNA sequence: TGTGCCAGCACTACACTCGGACAGGGGAGCGAAACCTTC. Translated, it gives CASTTLGQGSETF.

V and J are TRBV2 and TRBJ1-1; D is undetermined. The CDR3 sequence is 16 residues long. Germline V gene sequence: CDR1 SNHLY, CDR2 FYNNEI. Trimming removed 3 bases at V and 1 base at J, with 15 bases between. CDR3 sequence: CASSESDFGRNTEAFF. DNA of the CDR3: TGTGCCAGCAGTGAGTCCGACTTCGGCAGGAACACTGAAGCTTTCTTT.

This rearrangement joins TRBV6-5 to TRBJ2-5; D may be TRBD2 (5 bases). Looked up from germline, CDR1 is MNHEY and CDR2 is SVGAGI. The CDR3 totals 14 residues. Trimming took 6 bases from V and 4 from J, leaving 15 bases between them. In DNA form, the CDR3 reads TGTGCCAGCAGCGGTCTAGCTGGAGGAGAGACCCAGTACTTC. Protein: CASSGLAGGETQYF.

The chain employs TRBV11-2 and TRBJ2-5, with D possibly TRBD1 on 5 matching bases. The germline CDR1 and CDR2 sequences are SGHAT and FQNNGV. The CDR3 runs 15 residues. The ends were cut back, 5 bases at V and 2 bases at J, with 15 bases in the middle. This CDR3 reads CASSEGARTQETQYF. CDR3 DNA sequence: TGTGCCAGCAGCGAAGGGGCCAGGACGCAAGAGACCCAGTACTTC.

The CDR3, as DNA: TGTGCCAGCAGCCCCCAAGTCCAGGGGGAAAAACTGTTTTTT. As protein: CASSPQVQGEKLFF. The chain couples TRBV9 to TRBJ1-4, with TRBD1 as a possible D gene (6 bases). The length of the CDR3 is 14 residues. Per germline, CDR1 SGDLS and CDR2 YYNGEE. Trimming left V 4 bases short and J 8 bases short, with 15 bases between.

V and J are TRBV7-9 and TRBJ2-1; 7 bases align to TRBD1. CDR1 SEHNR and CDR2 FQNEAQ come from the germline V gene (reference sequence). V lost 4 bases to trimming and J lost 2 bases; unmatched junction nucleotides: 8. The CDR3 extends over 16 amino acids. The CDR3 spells CASSSGRQGTYNEQFF. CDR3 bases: TGTGCCAGCAGCTCAGGCCGACAGGGCACCTACAATGAGCAGTTCTTC.

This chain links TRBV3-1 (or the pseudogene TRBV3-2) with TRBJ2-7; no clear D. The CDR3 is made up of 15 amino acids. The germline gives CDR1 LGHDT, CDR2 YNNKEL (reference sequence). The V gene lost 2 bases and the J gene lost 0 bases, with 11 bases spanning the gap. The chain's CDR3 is CASSQSLESSYEQYF. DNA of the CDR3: TGTGCCAGCAGCCAATCGCTAGAGAGCTCCTACGAGCAGTACTTC.

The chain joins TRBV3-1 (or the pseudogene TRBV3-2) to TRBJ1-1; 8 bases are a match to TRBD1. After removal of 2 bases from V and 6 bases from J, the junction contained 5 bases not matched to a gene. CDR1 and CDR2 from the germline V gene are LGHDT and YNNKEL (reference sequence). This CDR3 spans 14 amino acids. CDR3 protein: CASSQRTGISEAFF. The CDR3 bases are TGTGCCAGCAGCCAACGGACAGGGATCTCTGAAGCTTTCTTT.

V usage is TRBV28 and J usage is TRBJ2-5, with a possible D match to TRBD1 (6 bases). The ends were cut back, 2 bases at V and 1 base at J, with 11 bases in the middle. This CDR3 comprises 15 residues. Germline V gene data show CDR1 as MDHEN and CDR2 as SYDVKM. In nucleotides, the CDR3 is TGTGCCAGCAGTTTACCAGGGGCCCCCCAAGAGACCCAGTACTTC. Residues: CASSLPGAPQETQYF.

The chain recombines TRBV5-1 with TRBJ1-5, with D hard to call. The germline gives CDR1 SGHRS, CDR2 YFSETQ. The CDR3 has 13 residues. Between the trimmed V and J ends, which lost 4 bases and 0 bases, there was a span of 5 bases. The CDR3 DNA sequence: TGCGCCAGCAGCCTTTATAGCAATCAGCCCCAGCATTTT. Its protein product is CASSLYSNQPQHF.